Listed below are T cell receptor beta chains from one sample, sequenced in a study of T cell repertoires in cytomegalovirus infection. One entry per CDR3 protein results from TCRdb running MiXCR on the reads. The sample lists about half a million distinct CDR3 sequences, 25% to 35% seen once, with around a sixth in the top ten. Antigens for these TCRs are unknown. This specimen was cultured PBMCs, taken from culture after CMV antigen stimulation. These receptors originate from a human donor in good health (CMV status not recorded). Some clones in this sample may be carry-over from other donors' samples. CDR3s include the opening cysteine and the closing phenylalanine or tryptophan. The order of the fields is clone size, J gene, D gene, V gene, CDR3 DNA, CDR3 protein. D genes are given only for firm matches. Not every row has a clone size; where given, it reads once, few, many or a size class.

abundance: few; j_gene: TRBJ2-3; d_gene: TRBD2; v_gene: TRBV6-1; CDR3nt: TGTGCCAGCAGATCCGGGACTAGCGGATCCACAGATACGCAGTATTTT; CDR3aa: CASRSGTSGSTDTQYF
abundance: many; j_gene: TRBJ2-1; d_gene: TRBD2; v_gene: TRBV7-6; CDR3nt: TGTGCCAGCAGCCCAAGGACTAGCGGGAGGGGGAATGAGCAGTTCTTC; CDR3aa: CASSPRTSGRGNEQFF
abundance: NA; j_gene: TRBJ1-5; d_gene: NA; v_gene: TRBV19; CDR3nt: TGTGCCAGTAGTATCTCCTCGAATCAGCCCCAGCATTTT; CDR3aa: CASSISSNQPQHF
abundance: few; j_gene: TRBJ2-7; d_gene: TRBD2; v_gene: TRBV7-2; CDR3nt: TGTGCCAGCAGCTTAGGCGGGGTAGCGGGATTCTACGAGCAGTACTTC; CDR3aa: CASSLGGVAGFYEQYF
abundance: once; j_gene: TRBJ2-7; d_gene: TRBD1; v_gene: TRBV14; CDR3nt: TGTGCCAGCAGCCATTCCGGGACAGGGTCCTACGAGCAGTACTTC; CDR3aa: CASSHSGTGSYEQYF
abundance: few; j_gene: TRBJ2-7; d_gene: TRBD2; v_gene: TRBV7-2; CDR3nt: TGTGCCAGCAGCTTTAGGCAGTGGGGAGGGGAGCAGTACTTC; CDR3aa: CASSFRQWGGEQYF
abundance: NA; j_gene: TRBJ2-3; d_gene: NA; v_gene: TRBV29-1; CDR3nt: TGCAGCGCCGAGTTCACAGATACGCAGTATTTT; CDR3aa: CSAEFTDTQYF
abundance: few; j_gene: TRBJ1-5; d_gene: NA; v_gene: TRBV7-2; CDR3nt: TGTGCCAGCAGCTTAGATGGGGCCAGCAATCAGCCCCAGCATTTT; CDR3aa: CASSLDGASNQPQHF
abundance: NA; j_gene: TRBJ2-7; d_gene: TRBD2; v_gene: TRBV20-1; CDR3nt: TGCAGTGCCGTCGGGACTAGCGGGAGTTCATCCTACGAGCAGTACTTC; CDR3aa: CSAVGTSGSSSYEQYF
abundance: once; j_gene: TRBJ2-2; d_gene: TRBD2; v_gene: TRBV7-9; CDR3nt: TGTGCCAGCAGCCCACAAGGGACTAGATCCGGGGAGCTGTTTTTT; CDR3aa: CASSPQGTRSGELFF
abundance: few; j_gene: TRBJ1-2; d_gene: TRBD1; v_gene: TRBV27; CDR3nt: TGTGCCAGCAGGGAGACAGGGGCCGCTAACTATGGCTACACCTTC; CDR3aa: CASRETGAANYGYTF
abundance: few; j_gene: TRBJ2-2; d_gene: NA; v_gene: TRBV19; CDR3nt: TGTGCCAGTAGTAGGTCTGTCAACACCGGGGAGCTGTTTTTT; CDR3aa: CASSRSVNTGELFF
abundance: few; j_gene: TRBJ2-5; d_gene: NA; v_gene: TRBV15; CDR3nt: TGTGCCACCAGCAGAGAGGACTTATCTGTCTGGGAGACCCAGTACTTC; CDR3aa: CATSREDLSVWETQYF
abundance: few; j_gene: TRBJ1-2; d_gene: TRBD1; v_gene: TRBV7-2; CDR3nt: TGTGCCAGCAGCTTCGGGACAGGGGCGGGAGACTATGGCTACACCTTC; CDR3aa: CASSFGTGAGDYGYTF
abundance: NA; j_gene: TRBJ2-2; d_gene: NA; v_gene: TRBV6-4; CDR3nt: TGTGCCAGCAGTGCACAGGGAGCCCGTTACACCGGGGAGCTGTTTTTT; CDR3aa: CASSAQGARYTGELFF
abundance: few; j_gene: TRBJ2-5; d_gene: NA; v_gene: TRBV4-1; CDR3nt: TGCGCCAGCAGCCAAGTGGGTTCACAAGAGACCCAGTACTTC; CDR3aa: CASSQVGSQETQYF
abundance: NA; j_gene: TRBJ2-2; d_gene: NA; v_gene: TRBV19; CDR3nt: TGTGCCAGTAGTATAGTTCGGGCCATCACCGGGGAGCTGTTTTTT; CDR3aa: CASSIVRAITGELFF
abundance: NA; j_gene: TRBJ2-7; d_gene: TRBD1; v_gene: TRBV25-1; CDR3nt: TGTGCCAGCAGAGGTCGACAGGGTCGCGAGCAGTACTTC; CDR3aa: CASRGRQGREQYF
abundance: NA; j_gene: TRBJ2-5; d_gene: TRBD2; v_gene: TRBV28; CDR3nt: TGTGCCAGCAGCGGTAGCGGGTCGGCCGCGGGGGAGACCCAGTACTTC; CDR3aa: CASSGSGSAAGETQYF
abundance: NA; j_gene: TRBJ1-1; d_gene: TRBD1; v_gene: TRBV12-3/TRBV12-4; CDR3nt: TGTGCCAGCAAGCTGGGACAGGAGAACACTGAAGCTTTCTTT; CDR3aa: CASKLGQENTEAFF
abundance: few; j_gene: TRBJ2-2; d_gene: NA; v_gene: TRBV6-2/TRBV6-3; CDR3nt: TGTGCCAGCAGGGGGGTTCTCAGGGACGATCGAACCGGGGAGCTGTTTTTT; CDR3aa: CASRGVLRDDRTGELFF
abundance: NA; j_gene: TRBJ2-2; d_gene: TRBD2; v_gene: TRBV4-2; CDR3nt: TGTGCCAGCAGCCAATCCACGGGACTAGCGGGATTCCACACCGGGGAGCTGTTTTTT; CDR3aa: CASSQSTGLAGFHTGELFF
abundance: NA; j_gene: TRBJ1-5; d_gene: TRBD1; v_gene: TRBV19; CDR3nt: TGTGCCAGTAGTCCCCCGCGGACAGGGTTGGGGGTCGTTCAGCCCCAGCATTTT; CDR3aa: CASSPPRTGLGVVQPQHF
abundance: NA; j_gene: TRBJ2-5; d_gene: TRBD2; v_gene: TRBV28; CDR3nt: TGTGCCAGCAGTTTATGGTCTAGCGGGAGGGAGACCCAGTACTTC; CDR3aa: CASSLWSSGRETQYF
abundance: NA; j_gene: TRBJ2-2; d_gene: TRBD1; v_gene: TRBV12-3/TRBV12-4; CDR3nt: TGTGCCAGCAGTTTCCCCATCGACAGGGCCGGGGAGCTGTTTTTT; CDR3aa: CASSFPIDRAGELFF
abundance: NA; j_gene: TRBJ2-5; d_gene: NA; v_gene: TRBV7-9; CDR3nt: TGTGCCAGCAGCACCTCCGGGGGGCTCCCCCGCGAGACCCAGTACTTC; CDR3aa: CASSTSGGLPRETQYF
abundance: NA; j_gene: TRBJ1-1; d_gene: NA; v_gene: TRBV6-5; CDR3nt: TGTGCCAGCAGTTACTCAACCCTACCCCAGGGGACTGAAGCTTTCTTT; CDR3aa: CASSYSTLPQGTEAFF
abundance: NA; j_gene: TRBJ2-4; d_gene: NA; v_gene: TRBV7-2; CDR3nt: TGTGCCAGCAGCTTACTGGGGCGGCGATTAGCCAAAAACATTCAGTACTTC; CDR3aa: CASSLLGRRLAKNIQYF
abundance: NA; j_gene: TRBJ2-3; d_gene: NA; v_gene: TRBV6-1; CDR3nt: TGTGCCAGCAGCAGCCTGGTGGGTGAAACGCAGTATTTT; CDR3aa: CASSSLVGETQYF
abundance: few; j_gene: TRBJ2-5; d_gene: NA; v_gene: TRBV11-2; CDR3nt: TGTGCCAGCAGCCGCTCGCAAGAGACCCAGTACTTC; CDR3aa: CASSRSQETQYF
abundance: NA; j_gene: TRBJ2-1; d_gene: TRBD2; v_gene: TRBV18; CDR3nt: TGTGCCAGCTCACCCCCTAGCGGGAGCGCCTACAATGAGCAGTTCTTC; CDR3aa: CASSPPSGSAYNEQFF
abundance: NA; j_gene: TRBJ1-3; d_gene: TRBD1; v_gene: TRBV5-5; CDR3nt: TGTGCCAGCAGCCCCGACAGGGGCTGGGACACCATATATTTT; CDR3aa: CASSPDRGWDTIYF
abundance: many; j_gene: TRBJ2-6; d_gene: NA; v_gene: TRBV7-8; CDR3nt: TGTGCCAGCAGCCTAGGTCAGGGTCGGGTGGGAAGCCTCTCTGGGGCCAACGTCCTGACTTTC; CDR3aa: CASSLGQGRVGSLSGANVLTF
abundance: NA; j_gene: TRBJ2-3; d_gene: NA; v_gene: TRBV4-1; CDR3nt: TGCGCCAGCAGCCAAGATCCCGGCACAGATACGCAGTATTTT; CDR3aa: CASSQDPGTDTQYF
abundance: few; j_gene: TRBJ1-4; d_gene: NA; v_gene: TRBV12-3/TRBV12-4; CDR3nt: TGTGCCAGCAGTTTTGAGCTAGGGGTTGAGGAAAAACTGTTTTTT; CDR3aa: CASSFELGVEEKLFF
abundance: NA; j_gene: TRBJ2-1; d_gene: TRBD2; v_gene: TRBV4-2; CDR3nt: TGTGCCAGCAGCCCCCCAGCTAGCGGGGACTACAATGAGCAGTTCTTC; CDR3aa: CASSPPASGDYNEQFF
abundance: NA; j_gene: TRBJ2-1; d_gene: TRBD2; v_gene: TRBV7-9; CDR3nt: TGTGCCAGCAGCTCTGGACTAGCCGACCTCAATGAGCAGTTCTTC; CDR3aa: CASSSGLADLNEQFF
abundance: NA; j_gene: TRBJ1-2; d_gene: NA; v_gene: TRBV18; CDR3nt: TGTGCCAGCTCACCAATGGCTAACTATGGCTACACCTTC; CDR3aa: CASSPMANYGYTF
abundance: once; j_gene: TRBJ1-1; d_gene: NA; v_gene: TRBV29-1; CDR3nt: TGCAGCGTCCAGAGGGTTCCCGGGGCTTTCTTT; CDR3aa: CSVQRVPGAFF
abundance: once; j_gene: TRBJ2-3; d_gene: NA; v_gene: TRBV25-1; CDR3nt: TGTGCCAGCAGTGAAGACTGGACAGATACGCAGTATTTT; CDR3aa: CASSEDWTDTQYF
abundance: few; j_gene: TRBJ1-6; d_gene: NA; v_gene: TRBV25-1; CDR3nt: TGTGCCAGCAGTGAATCATTTCGGAATTCACCCCTCCACTTT; CDR3aa: CASSESFRNSPLHF
abundance: few; j_gene: TRBJ2-7; d_gene: NA; v_gene: TRBV7-2; CDR3nt: TGTGCCAGCAGCTTAGATTCTGGGTTTGGAGGGAGCTTC; CDR3aa: CASSLDSGFGGSF